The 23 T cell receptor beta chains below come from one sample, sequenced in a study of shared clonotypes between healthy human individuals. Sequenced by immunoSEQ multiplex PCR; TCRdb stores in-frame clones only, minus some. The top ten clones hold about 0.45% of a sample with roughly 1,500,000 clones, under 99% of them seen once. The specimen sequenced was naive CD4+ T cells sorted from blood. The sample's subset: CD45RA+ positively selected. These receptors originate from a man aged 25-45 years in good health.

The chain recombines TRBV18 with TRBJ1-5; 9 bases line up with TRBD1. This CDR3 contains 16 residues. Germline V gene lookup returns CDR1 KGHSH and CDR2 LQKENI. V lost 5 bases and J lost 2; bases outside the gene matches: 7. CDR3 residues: CASSEQGAVGNQPQHF. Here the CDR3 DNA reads TGTGCCAGCTCAGAACAGGGGGCGGTGGGCAATCAGCCCCAGCATTTT.

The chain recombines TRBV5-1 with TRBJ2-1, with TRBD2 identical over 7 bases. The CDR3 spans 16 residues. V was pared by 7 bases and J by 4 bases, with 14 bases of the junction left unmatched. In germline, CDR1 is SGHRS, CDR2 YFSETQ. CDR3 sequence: CASGPGGSGLYNEQFF. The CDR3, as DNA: TGCGCCAGCGGGCCGGGGGGTAGCGGCCTGTACAATGAGCAGTTCTTC.

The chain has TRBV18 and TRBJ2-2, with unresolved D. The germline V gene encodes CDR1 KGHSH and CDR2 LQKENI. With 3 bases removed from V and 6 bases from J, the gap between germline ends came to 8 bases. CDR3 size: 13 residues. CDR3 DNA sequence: TGTGCCAGCTCACCCCTCTCCCCCGGGGAGCTGTTTTTT. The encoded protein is CASSPLSPGELFF.

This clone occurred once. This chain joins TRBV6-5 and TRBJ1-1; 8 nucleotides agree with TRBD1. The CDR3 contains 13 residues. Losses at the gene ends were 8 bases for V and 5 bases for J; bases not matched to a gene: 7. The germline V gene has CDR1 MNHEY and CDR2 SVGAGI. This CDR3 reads CASAWTGNTEAFF. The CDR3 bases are TGTGCCAGCGCATGGACAGGGAATACTGAAGCTTTCTTT.

The CDR3 loop reads CASSLKPGLAGEQFF. Here the CDR3 DNA reads TGTGCCAGCAGCTTAAAACCGGGACTAGCGGGCGAGCAGTTCTTC. The chain couples TRBV7-2 to TRBJ2-1; TRBD2 matches at 12 bases. After removal of 2 bases from V and 10 bases from J, the junction contained 6 bases not matched to a gene. CDR1 is SGHTA, CDR2 FQGNSA, per germline. The CDR3 has 15 residues. The entire variable domain, with the rest obtained from reference TRBV7-2 and TRBJ2-1, is as follows: GAGVSQSPSNKVTEKGKDVELRCDPISGHTALYWYRQSLGQGLEFLIYFQGNSAPDKSGLPSDRFSAERTGGSVSTLTIQRTQQEDSAVYLCASSLKPGLAGEQFFGPGTRLTVL.

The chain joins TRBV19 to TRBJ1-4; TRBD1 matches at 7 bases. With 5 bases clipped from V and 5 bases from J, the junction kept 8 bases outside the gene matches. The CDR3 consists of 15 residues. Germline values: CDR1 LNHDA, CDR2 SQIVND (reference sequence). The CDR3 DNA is TGTGCCAGTAGTTCAACAGGGGTCTCGAATGAAAAACTGTTTTTT. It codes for CASSSTGVSNEKLFF.

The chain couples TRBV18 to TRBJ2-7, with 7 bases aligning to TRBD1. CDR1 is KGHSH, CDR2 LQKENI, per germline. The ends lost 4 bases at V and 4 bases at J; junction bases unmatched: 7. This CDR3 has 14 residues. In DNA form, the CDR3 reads TGTGCCAGCTCACGGCGACAGGGTGGGTACGAGCAGTACTTC. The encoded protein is CASSRRQGGYEQYF.

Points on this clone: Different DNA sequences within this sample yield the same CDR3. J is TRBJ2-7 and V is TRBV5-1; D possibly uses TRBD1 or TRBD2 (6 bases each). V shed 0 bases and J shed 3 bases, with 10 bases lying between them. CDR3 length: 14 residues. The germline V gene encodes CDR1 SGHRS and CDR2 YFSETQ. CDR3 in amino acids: CASSLGGGSYEQYF. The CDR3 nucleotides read TGCGCCAGCAGCTTGGGAGGGGGGAGCTACGAGCAGTACTTC.

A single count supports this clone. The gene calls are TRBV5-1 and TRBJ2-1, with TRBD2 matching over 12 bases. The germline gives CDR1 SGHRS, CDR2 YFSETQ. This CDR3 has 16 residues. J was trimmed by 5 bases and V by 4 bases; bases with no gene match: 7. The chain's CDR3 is CASSPLAGGPHNEQFF. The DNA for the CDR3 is TGCGCCAGCAGCCCCCTAGCGGGAGGGCCCCACAATGAGCAGTTCTTC.

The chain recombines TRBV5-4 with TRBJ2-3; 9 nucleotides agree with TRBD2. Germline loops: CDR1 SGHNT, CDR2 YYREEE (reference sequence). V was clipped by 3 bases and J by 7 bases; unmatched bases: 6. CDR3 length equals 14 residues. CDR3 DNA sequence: TGTGCCAGCAGCTGGACTAGCGTGGAAAATACGCAGTATTTT. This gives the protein CASSWTSVENTQYF.

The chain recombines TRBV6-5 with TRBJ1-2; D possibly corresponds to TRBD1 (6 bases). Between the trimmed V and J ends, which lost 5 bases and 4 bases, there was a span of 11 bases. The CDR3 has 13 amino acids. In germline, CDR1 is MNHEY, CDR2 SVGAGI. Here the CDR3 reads CASSPQGGYGYTF. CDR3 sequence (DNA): TGTGCCAGCAGTCCACAGGGTGGCTATGGCTACACCTTC.

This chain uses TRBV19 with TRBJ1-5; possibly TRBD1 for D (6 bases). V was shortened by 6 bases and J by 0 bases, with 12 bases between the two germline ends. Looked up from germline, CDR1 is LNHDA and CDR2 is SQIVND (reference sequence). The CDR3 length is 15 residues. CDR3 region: CASRTPGVSNQPQHF. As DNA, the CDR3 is TGTGCCAGTAGAACCCCAGGGGTTAGCAATCAGCCCCAGCATTTT.

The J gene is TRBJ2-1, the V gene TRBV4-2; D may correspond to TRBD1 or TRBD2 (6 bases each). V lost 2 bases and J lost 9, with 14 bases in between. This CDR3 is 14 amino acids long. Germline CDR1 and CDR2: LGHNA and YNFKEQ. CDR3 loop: CASSQNLGGFEQFF. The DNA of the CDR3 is TGTGCCAGCAGCCAAAATCTAGGGGGGTTTGAGCAGTTCTTC.

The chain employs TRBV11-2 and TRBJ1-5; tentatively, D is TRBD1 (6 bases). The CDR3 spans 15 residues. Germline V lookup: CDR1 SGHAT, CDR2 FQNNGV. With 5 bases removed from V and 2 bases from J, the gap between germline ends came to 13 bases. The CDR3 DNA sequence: TGTGCCAGCAGCCCAGGACAGAGGGGCAATCAGCCCCAGCATTTT. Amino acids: CASSPGQRGNQPQHF.

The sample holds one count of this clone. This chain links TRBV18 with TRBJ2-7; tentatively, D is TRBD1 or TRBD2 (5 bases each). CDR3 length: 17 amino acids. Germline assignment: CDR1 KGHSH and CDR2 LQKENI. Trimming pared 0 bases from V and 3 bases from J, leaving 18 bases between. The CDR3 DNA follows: TGTGCCAGCTCACCACCGACCTCCGTCGGGACCAGCTACGAGCAGTACTTC. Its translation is CASSPPTSVGTSYEQYF. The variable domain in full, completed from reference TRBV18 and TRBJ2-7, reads NAGVMQNPRHLVRRRGQEARLRCSPMKGHSHVYWYRQLPEEGLKFMVYLQKENIIDESGMPKERFSAEFPKEGPSILRIQQVVRGDSAAYFCASSPPTSVGTSYEQYFGPGTRLTVT.

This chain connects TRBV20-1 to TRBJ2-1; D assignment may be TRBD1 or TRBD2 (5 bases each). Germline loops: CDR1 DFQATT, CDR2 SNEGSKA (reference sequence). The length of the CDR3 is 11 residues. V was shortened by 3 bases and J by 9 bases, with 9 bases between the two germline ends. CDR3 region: CSARGVSEQFF. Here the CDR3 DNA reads TGCAGTGCTAGGGGGGTAAGTGAGCAGTTCTTC.

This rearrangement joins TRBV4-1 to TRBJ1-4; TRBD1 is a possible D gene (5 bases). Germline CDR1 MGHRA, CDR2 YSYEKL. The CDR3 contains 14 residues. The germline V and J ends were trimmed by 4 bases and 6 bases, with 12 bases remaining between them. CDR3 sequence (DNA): TGCGCCAGCAGCCCCCGGGACGGATATGAAAAACTGTTTTTT. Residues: CASSPRDGYEKLFF.

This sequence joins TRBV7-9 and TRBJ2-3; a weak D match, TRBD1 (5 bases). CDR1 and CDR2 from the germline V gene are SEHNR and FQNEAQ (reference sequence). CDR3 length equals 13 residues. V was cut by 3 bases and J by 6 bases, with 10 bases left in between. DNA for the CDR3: TGTGCCAGCAGCTTTCAAGGGGCGGATACGCAGTATTTT. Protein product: CASSFQGADTQYF. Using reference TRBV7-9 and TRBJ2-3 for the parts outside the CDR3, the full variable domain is DTGVSQNPRHKITKRGQNVTFRCDPISEHNRLYWYRQTLGQGPEFLTYFQNEAQLEKSRLLSDRFSAERPKGSFSTLEIQRTEQGDSAMYLCASSFQGADTQYFGPGTRLTVL.

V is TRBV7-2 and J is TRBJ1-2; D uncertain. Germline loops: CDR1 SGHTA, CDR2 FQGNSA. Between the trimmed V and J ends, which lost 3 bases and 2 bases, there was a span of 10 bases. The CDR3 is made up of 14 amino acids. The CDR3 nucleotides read TGTGCCAGCAGCTTTCTATGGGCCAACTATGGCTACACCTTC. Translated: CASSFLWANYGYTF.

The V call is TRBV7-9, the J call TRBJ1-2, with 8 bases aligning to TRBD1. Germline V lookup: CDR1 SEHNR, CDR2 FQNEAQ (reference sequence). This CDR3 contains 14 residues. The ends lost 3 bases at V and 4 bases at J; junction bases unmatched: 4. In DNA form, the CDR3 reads TGTGCCAGCAGCTTGGACAGGGCCGGCTATGGCTACACCTTC. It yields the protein CASSLDRAGYGYTF.

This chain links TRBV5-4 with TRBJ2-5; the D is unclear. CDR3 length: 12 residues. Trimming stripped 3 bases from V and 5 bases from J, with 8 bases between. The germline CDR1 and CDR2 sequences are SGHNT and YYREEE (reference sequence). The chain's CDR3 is CASSSLRETQYF. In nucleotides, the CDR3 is TGTGCCAGCAGCTCCCTCCGCGAGACCCAGTACTTC.

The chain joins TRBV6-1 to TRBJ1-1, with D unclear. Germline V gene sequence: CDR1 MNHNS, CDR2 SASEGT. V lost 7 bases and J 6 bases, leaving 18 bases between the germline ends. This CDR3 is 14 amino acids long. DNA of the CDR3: TGTGCCAGCACCTCCACCGCGGGTTGGTCTGAAGCTTTCTTT. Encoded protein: CASTSTAGWSEAFF.

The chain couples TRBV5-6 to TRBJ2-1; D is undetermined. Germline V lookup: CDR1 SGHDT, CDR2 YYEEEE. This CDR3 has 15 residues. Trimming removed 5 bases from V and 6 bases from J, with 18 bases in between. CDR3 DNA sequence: TGTGCCAGCAGTTACGTCGGAGTCGGTGGCAATGAGCAGTTCTTC. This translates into CASSYVGVGGNEQFF.